This T cell receptor beta chain was profiled in a study of T cell responses to AZD1222 COVID-19 vaccine. Study overall: Second-dose groups at about 4 or about 12 weeks were pooled. Notes on the study in general: Of the AZD1222 recipients, only 5 or 6 were seropositive at baseline. Donors in the cohort were predominantly white British and more often female, and clonal diversity was possibly underestimated.

V gave up 10 bases and J gave up 3 bases, with 16 bases separating them. Germline V lookup: CDR1 MDHEN, CDR2 SYDVKM. This CDR3 region has 14 residues. Regarding this clone: The antigen remains unidentified.

Repertoires were generated with immunoSEQ multiplex PCR, while TCRdb's copy carries only in-frame clones and drops some. The sample holds 100,000 to 150,000 clones, roughly 88% seen once. The material was peripheral blood, obtained on day 0 of AZD1222 vaccination. The receptor comes from an adult in good health. The chain employs TRBV28 and TRBJ2-1, with D tentatively TRBD1 or TRBD2 (5 bases each). The CDR3 sequence is CATLLGAFYNEQFF. CDR3 DNA sequence: TGTGCCACCCTCCTCGGGGCGTTCTACAATGAGCAGTTCTTC.